The 4 T cell receptor beta chains below were found in one sample sequenced in a study of T cells in Graves' hyperthyroidism and ophthalmopathy. The source material, RNA transcripts, was used to amplify TCR beta CDR3 regions. During a first-round RT-PCR of the TCR CDR3, the HTBI primer set was used. TCRdb reprocessed the multiplex PCR reads with MiXCR, giving one entry per CDR3 protein. This table has 600,000 or so distinct CDR3 sequences, about 45% appearing once. The specimen was peripheral blood or thyroid tissue (not recorded which). The receptors were gathered from a woman under 30 with Graves' hyperthyroidism.

This clonotype showed up just a few times. The J gene is TRBJ1-3, the V gene TRBV24-1; no clear D. The CDR3 consists of 13 residues. Germline V CDR1 and CDR2: KGHDR, SFDVKD. V lost 11 bases to trimming and J lost 2 bases, with 12 bases between them. The CDR3 nucleotides are TGTGCCAGCAGCGGTCGAGCTGGAAACACCATATATTTT. This encodes CASSGRAGNTIYF.

Notes on this clonotype: Its ends do not fully match the called genes, so a read error is possible. J is TRBJ1-3 and V is TRBV7-3; D may be TRBD1 (5 bases). The CDR3 sequence is 16 residues long. Germline CDR1 reads SGHTA; CDR2 reads FQGTGA. The CDR3 sequence is CASSQTGGTSGNAIYF. The CDR3 DNA is TGTGCCAGCAGTCAAACGGGCGGGACCTCTGGAAACGCCATATATTTT.

The chain joins TRBV7-9 to TRBJ1-2, with D perhaps matching TRBD1 (5 bases). V was shortened by 8 bases and J by 8 bases, with 18 bases between the two germline ends. From germline, CDR1 is SEHNR and CDR2 FQNEAQ (reference sequence). The CDR3 is 13 amino acids. CDR3 sequence: CASGGGRDGGYTF. For the CDR3, the DNA is TGTGCCAGCGGGGGAGGACGGGATGGGGGCTACACCTTC.

J is TRBJ2-7 and V is TRBV11-2; maybe TRBD2 (5 bases). Trimming cost V 5 bases and J 2 bases, with 13 bases left between them. The CDR3 spans 14 residues. Germline lookup yields CDR1 SGHAT and CDR2 FQNNGV. The CDR3 sequence is CASSELPGTYEQYF. In DNA form, the CDR3 reads TGTGCCAGCAGCGAGCTCCCGGGAACCTACGAGCAGTACTTC.